This passage covers 21 T cell receptor beta chains from one sample sequenced in a study of response to subunit inactivated influenza vaccine. TCRdb used MiXCR to reprocess the RT-PCR reads, holding one entry per CDR3 protein. The sample consists of about 170,000 distinct CDR3 sequences, roughly 12% of them appearing once. The same specimen was also included in a second study, on T cells expressing NK-cell markers. That work contributes: The cDNA for TCR beta came from 5'RACE template switching with UMIs.

The sequenced sample was CD8+ T cells sorted from PBMCs, obtained 11 to 12 days after vaccination. These receptors all stem from a man aged 50-59 years who received an inactivated influenza vaccine.

In its sample, this clonotype was seen a few times. The chain has TRBV7-7 and TRBJ2-2, with 12 bases matching TRBD2. J was trimmed by 6 bases and V by 5 bases; bases with no gene match: 7. The CDR3 spans 16 residues. Germline CDR1 SSHAT, CDR2 FNYEAQ (reference sequence). This CDR3 reads CASSLGLAGTPGELFF. In DNA form, the CDR3 reads TGTGCCAGCAGCCTCGGACTAGCGGGAACACCCGGGGAGCTGTTTTTT.

The rearrangement joins TRBV20-1 to TRBJ2-2, with D tentatively TRBD1 (5 bases). Germline V gives CDR1 DFQATT, CDR2 SNEGSKA (reference sequence). The CDR3 is made up of 14 amino acids. Trimming left V 5 bases short and J 1 base short, with 11 bases between. The CDR3 here is CSAQSTENTGELFF. In DNA form, the CDR3 reads TGCAGTGCTCAGTCGACAGAGAACACCGGGGAGCTGTTTTTT.

CDR3 nucleotides: TGTGCCAGCAGTCCCGGGACCGTGCGCACAGATACGCAGTATTTT. Encoded protein: CASSPGTVRTDTQYF. The J gene is TRBJ2-3, the V gene TRBV28, with D perhaps given as TRBD1 or TRBD2 (5 bases each). Germline CDR1 is MDHEN and CDR2 is SYDVKM. This CDR3 is 15 amino acids long. The V gene lost 5 bases and the J gene lost 1 base, with 13 bases spanning the gap.

The V and J genes are TRBV6-5 and TRBJ2-3, with TRBD2 as a possible D gene (5 bases). Germline V CDR1 and CDR2: MNHEY, SVGAGI. The CDR3 covers 15 residues. Between the trimmed V and J ends, which lost 6 bases and 4 bases, there was a span of 17 bases. The CDR3 sequence: CASSHSVLGADTQYF. The CDR3 bases are TGTGCCAGCAGCCACTCGGTACTAGGCGCAGATACGCAGTATTTT.

The chain employs TRBV20-1 and TRBJ2-5, with 7 nucleotides matching TRBD2. The CDR3 extends over 16 amino acids. V lost 1 base to trimming and J lost 0 bases; unmatched junction nucleotides: 8. Germline V gene sequence: CDR1 DFQATT, CDR2 SNEGSKA (reference sequence). The CDR3 region is CSARAGTTKYQETQYF. The CDR3 DNA is TGCAGTGCTAGAGCCGGGACTACCAAGTACCAAGAGACCCAGTACTTC.

The J gene is TRBJ2-3, the V gene TRBV4-1, with 9 bases that match TRBD1. Germline CDR1 and CDR2: MGHRA and YSYEKL. The V and J ends lost 10 bases and 2 bases, in that order; junction bases with no gene match: 10. CDR3 length equals 15 residues. CDR3 sequence reads: CATADRTGVTDTQYF. The CDR3 DNA is TGCGCCACCGCCGACAGGACAGGGGTCACAGATACGCAGTATTTT.

This clonotype showed up just a few times. The CDR3 coding sequence is TGTGCCAGCAGCCCCGGACTAGCGGGAGGTGCGAATGAGCAGTTCTTC. Its protein is CASSPGLAGGANEQFF. The chain uses TRBV7-6 and TRBJ2-1, with 14 bases matching TRBD2. The germline CDR1 and CDR2 sequences are SGHVS and FNYEAQ. The length of the CDR3 is 16 residues. J lost 7 bases, V lost 5 bases, and 7 bases had no gene match.

The chain recombines TRBV13 with TRBJ2-1, with 9 bases aligning to TRBD1. CDR3 length: 16 residues. The V segment lost 3 bases and the J segment 2 bases; nucleotides outside the gene matches: 5. From germline, CDR1 is PRHDT and CDR2 FYEKMQ (reference sequence). CDR3 nucleotide sequence: TGTGCCAGCAGCTTTTTACAGGGGGCAACCTACAATGAGCAGTTCTTC. It translates to CASSFLQGATYNEQFF.

This clonotype has only a few counts. J is TRBJ1-4 and V is TRBV7-8; 9 bases map to TRBD1. Germline CDR1 SGHVS, CDR2 FQNEAQ. V was pared by 2 bases and J by 7 bases, with 5 bases of the junction left unmatched. This CDR3 is built from 15 residues. For the CDR3, the DNA is TGTGCCAGCAGCTTAAGTACGGGACAGGGTGAAAAACTGTTTTTT. Translation gives CASSLSTGQGEKLFF.

V usage is TRBV28 and J usage is TRBJ2-7; D is unclear. The V and J ends lost 3 bases and 4 bases respectively, with 10 bases between them. Germline V lookup: CDR1 MDHEN, CDR2 SYDVKM. The CDR3 spans 13 residues. CDR3 sequence reads: CASSFSRRYEQYF. The CDR3, as DNA: TGTGCCAGCAGTTTTTCAAGGAGATACGAGCAGTACTTC.

This clonotype was counted only a few times. The rearrangement links TRBV12-3 or TRBV12-4 to TRBJ1-2, with 7 bases fitting TRBD1. Unmatched junction bases numbered 7, after V lost 2 bases and J lost 1 base. There are 16 residues in the CDR3. CDR3 amino acids: CASSLQYQGGNYGYTF. The CDR3 region has the DNA TGTGCCAGCAGTTTACAGTACCAGGGGGGTAACTATGGCTACACCTTC.

This clonotype was counted between two and nine times. V is TRBV12-3 or TRBV12-4 and J is TRBJ2-7; D call uncertain. The CDR3 length is 11 residues. Trimming pared 5 bases from V and 2 bases from J, leaving 4 bases between. CDR3 protein: CASSVTYEQYF. The CDR3 coding sequence is TGTGCCAGCAGTGTTACCTACGAGCAGTACTTC.

The chain has TRBV6-4 and TRBJ1-5; TRBD1 is a possible D gene (6 bases). The CDR3 consists of 14 residues. V lost 6 bases to trimming and J lost 1 base, with 10 bases between them. Germline V CDR1 and CDR2: MRHNA, SNTAGT. The CDR3 protein is CASRQGISNQPQHF. CDR3 DNA: TGTGCCAGCAGACAGGGCATCAGCAATCAGCCCCAGCATTTT.

This clonotype appeared many times. The V and J genes are TRBV5-1 and TRBJ2-7; D unclear. Germline V gene lookup returns CDR1 SGHRS and CDR2 YFSETQ. CDR3 length: 15 amino acids. Trimming removed 3 bases at V and 3 bases at J, with 16 bases between. The CDR3 region is CASSSARQAIYEQYF. CDR3 nucleotides: TGCGCCAGCAGCTCCGCGCGACAAGCTATCTACGAGCAGTACTTC. The variable domain in full, with the rest retrieved from reference TRBV5-1 and TRBJ2-7, is KAGVTQTPRYLIKTRGQQVTLSCSPISGHRSVSWYQQTPGQGLQFLFEYFSETQRNKGNFPGRFSGRQFSNSRSEMNVSTLELGDSALYLCASSSARQAIYEQYFGPGTRLTVT.

This clonotype was seen only a few times. V is TRBV27 and J is TRBJ2-1; D possibly corresponds to TRBD2 (6 bases). The ends were cut back, 3 bases at V and 7 bases at J, with 10 bases in the middle. CDR1 is MNHEY, CDR2 SMNVEV, per germline (reference sequence). This CDR3 contains 13 residues. This CDR3 reads CASSFGRENEQFF. The DNA for the CDR3 is TGTGCCAGCAGTTTCGGACGGGAGAATGAGCAGTTCTTC.

DNA for the CDR3: TGCAGTGCTAGCAGAAGTCGTACTGCCTACGAGCAGTACTTC. It encodes CSASRSRTAYEQYF. This chain links TRBV20-1 with TRBJ2-7; D is unclear. The CDR3 is 14 amino acids. Deletions cut 3 bases from V and 2 bases from J, with 14 bases between. The germline CDR1 and CDR2 sequences are DFQATT and SNEGSKA (reference sequence).

This clonotype was seen a handful of times. This chain joins TRBV15 and TRBJ2-5, with D perhaps matching TRBD2 (5 bases). The CDR3 length is 18 residues. V lost 4 bases and J lost 5, with 26 bases in between. Germline assignment: CDR1 LNHNV and CDR2 YYDKDF (reference sequence). The CDR3 sequence: CATSTTELGHPRWETQYF. For the CDR3, the DNA is TGTGCCACCAGCACAACCGAACTAGGCCACCCCCGGTGGGAGACCCAGTACTTC.

Regarding this clonotype: A much larger clonotype is one base distant, so this may be a read error. The genes are TRBV4-3 and TRBJ2-5; D not resolved. From germline, CDR1 is LGHNA and CDR2 YSLEER. The CDR3 has 15 residues. CDR3 bases: TGCGTCAGCAGCCAAGATCGGAGCCGGGTGGAGACCCAGTACTTC. Amino acids: CVSSQDRSRVETQYF.

V is TRBV11-2 and J is TRBJ2-7, with 10 bases aligning to TRBD2. Germline values: CDR1 SGHAT, CDR2 FQNNGV. The CDR3 covers 16 residues. V shed 0 bases and J 3 bases; nucleotides not matched to a gene: 5. Here the CDR3 reads CASSLDPPSGGYEQYF. DNA for the CDR3: TGTGCCAGCAGCTTAGATCCTCCTAGCGGGGGCTACGAGCAGTACTTC. The variable domain in full, completed from reference TRBV11-2 and TRBJ2-7, reads EAGVAQSPRYKIIEKRQSVAFWCNPISGHATLYWYQQILGQGPKLLIQFQNNGVVDDSQLPKDRFSAERLKGVDSTLKIQPAKLEDSAVYLCASSLDPPSGGYEQYFGPGTRLTVT.

The CDR3 DNA sequence: TGTGCCAGCCGAAACCTAAACTCGCACACCTTC. Amino acids: CASRNLNSHTF. The chain carries TRBV9 and TRBJ1-2; D remains ambiguous. The germline CDR1 and CDR2 sequences are SGDLS and YYNGEE. This CDR3 has 11 amino acids. Trimming pared 7 bases from V and 12 bases from J, leaving 16 bases between.

This clonotype was counted a few times. The genes are TRBV4-3 and TRBJ2-1; D may correspond to TRBD1 or TRBD2 (5 bases each). This CDR3 comprises 13 residues. V shed 0 bases and J shed 10 bases, with 10 bases lying between them. Germline CDR1 and CDR2: LGHNA and YSLEER. DNA for the CDR3: TGCGCCAGCAGCCAAGATTGGGGGAAAGAGCAGTTCTTC. It yields the protein CASSQDWGKEQFF.